The clone carrying this T cell receptor (beta chain) was picked up a small number of times. Time point specified: persistent/refractory GD, antithyroid drugs over 5 years with positive TRAb. PBMC RNA was the source of the TCR library. This sample stems from a study of regulatory T cells in long-lasting Graves disease. The CDR3 extends over 12 amino acids. The V and J ends lost 8 bases and 8 bases respectively, with 15 bases between them. The germline gives CDR1 MNHEY, CDR2 SMNVEV (reference sequence). Combining iRepertoire HTBI primers with Arm-PCR of CDR3 regions, the authors built TCR beta libraries. In TCRdb, the multiplex PCR reads were re-called with MiXCR into one record per CDR3 protein. The sample records 650,000 to 850,000 distinct CDR3 sequences, approximately 29% being singletons.

Sequenced material: peripheral blood mononuclear cells (PBMCs), taken when the disease was refractory, from a patient treated with antithyroid drugs. This clonotype originated in a female donor with Graves disease. The chain employs TRBV27 and TRBJ1-2; D may be TRBD1 (5 bases). DNA of the CDR3: TGTGCCAGCCTACACGGGACCACGGGCTACACCTTC. Translating gives CASLHGTTGYTF.